The T cell receptor (beta chain) described here comes from a study of blood T cell repertoires in COVID-19 (dated by TCRdb to about 2020). The study in broad terms: The collaborator samples originated in the United States, Italy and Spain and spanned the acute and convalescent phases of COVID-19. The material from the prospective study consisted of cDNA or gDNA derived from T cells, B-cell-depleted T cells, or PBMCs. Subjects who had been exposed to COVID-19, were actively infected with it, or had recovered from it provided the deeply sampled blood TCRbeta repertoires that made up the dataset. The repertoires were released in a freely available public database intended as a resource for research on the immune response to SARS-CoV-2. Samples came from the ongoing ImmuneRACE study (first 160 participants) plus 1,254 subjects from 6 global collaborators. Nearly every sample came with metadata listing a de-identified subject ID, COVID-19 status, age in years and sex. HLA class I and class II types, where available, came from metadata supplied by the sample provider rather than from assay-based typing. General findings and caveats noted by the study authors: The amount of clinical and demographic metadata varied by source and participant and was provided uncurated.

Concerning this clone: Its binding antigen is unknown. Base qualities were left out, and no much larger clone turns up one base away.

Whole blood was collected in K2EDTA tubes by collaborating institutions according to the institutions' own protocols. For TCRbeta analysis, collaborator samples were shipped as frozen whole blood, as isolated PBMCs, or as DNA extracted from either sample type. The immunoSEQ Assay, a bias-controlled multiplex PCR, was used to amplify TCRbeta CDR3 regions from genomic DNA. Per the source publication's procedure: The number of nucleated cells in each sample was estimated by amplification of reference gene primers within the assay. To quantify the absolute abundance of each unique TCRbeta CDR3 rearrangement, sequence reads were collapsed and filtered. For each sample, productive Simpson clonality was calculated as the square root of Simpson's diversity index across productive rearrangements. TCRdb re-hosts the immuneACCESS table, in-frame sequences only. Its copies lack some clones; in the studies checked, an unresolved V gene accounts for under half of them, and the cause for the rest is not known. V and J calls and clone size are as listed in that table; D and trimming were resolved from the DNA. Counted in this sample were roughly 70,000 clones; around 93% of them appeared once. The ten largest clones take up approximately 4.8% of the sample.

The TCR originated in a woman aged 60-75 years with active COVID-19. Sequencing was performed on peripheral blood.

At the DNA level, the sequence is TGTGCCAGTGCTATCGGGACAGGGGGCTTTCCCCAGCATTTT. The encoded protein is CASAIGTGGFPQHF. This receptor chain uses TRBV28 and TRBJ1-5; TRBD1 lines up with 12 middle nucleotides. Its CDR3 holds 14 amino acids, cysteine through phenylalanine. Kept here is only the CDR3 DNA, which spans 42 bases and is read in frame from base 1. Trimming takes 9 bases off V and 10 bases off J; junction bases not matched to a gene: 10. The germline V gene encodes CDR1 MDHEN and CDR2 SYDVKM.